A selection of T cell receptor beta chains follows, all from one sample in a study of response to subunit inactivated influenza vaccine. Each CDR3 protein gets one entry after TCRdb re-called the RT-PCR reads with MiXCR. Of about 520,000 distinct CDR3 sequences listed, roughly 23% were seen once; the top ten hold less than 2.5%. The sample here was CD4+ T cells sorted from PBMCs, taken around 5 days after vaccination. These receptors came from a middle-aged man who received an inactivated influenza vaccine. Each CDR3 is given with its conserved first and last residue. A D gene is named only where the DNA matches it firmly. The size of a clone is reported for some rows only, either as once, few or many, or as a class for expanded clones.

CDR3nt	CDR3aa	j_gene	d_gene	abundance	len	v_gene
TGTGCCAGCAGCTTGGCCGGTCCGGAAAGACTGTTTTTT	CASSLAGPERLFF	TRBJ1-4	NA	NA	13	TRBV5-5
TGTGCCAGCAATAGCGGGGGGTACCAAGAGACCCAGTACTTC	CASNSGGYQETQYF	TRBJ2-5	TRBD2	few	14	TRBV6-6
TGTGCCAGCAGGGAGAACAGGGTGGGCACTGAAGCTTTCTTT	CASRENRVGTEAFF	TRBJ1-1	NA	NA	14	TRBV6-2/TRBV6-3
TGTGCCAGCTCACCACCAGGGGACGGTGAGCAGTTCTTC	CASSPPGDGEQFF	TRBJ2-1	NA	few	13	TRBV18
TGCAGTGCACTCCGGGACAGGGGGAGCTCCTACGAGCAGTACTTC	CSALRDRGSSYEQYF	TRBJ2-7	TRBD1	NA	15	TRBV20-1
TGTGCCAGCAGCCCGCCGGGACATATCATATACGAGCAGTACTTC	CASSPPGHIIYEQYF	TRBJ2-7	NA	once	15	TRBV7-2
TGCGCCAGCAGCGTCCAAGAGACCCAGTACTTC	CASSVQETQYF	TRBJ2-5	NA	many	11	TRBV5-1
TGTGCCATCACAAGCGGGGGGGCCAATCTCAACGAGCAGTACTTC	CAITSGGANLNEQYF	TRBJ2-7	TRBD2	NA	15	TRBV10-3
TGTGCCAGCAGTTTAAGGACTAGCGGATACACAGATACGCAGTATTTT	CASSLRTSGYTDTQYF	TRBJ2-3	TRBD2	few	16	TRBV12-3/TRBV12-4
TGTGCCAGCAGTCGGACTAGCAAATCTGGGGATACGCAGTATTTT	CASSRTSKSGDTQYF	TRBJ2-3	TRBD2	NA	15	TRBV28
TGTGCCGCTAAGGCCGGGCCCGGGATGATCCCGATATATTTT	CAAKAGPGMIPIYF	TRBJ1-3	NA	few	14	TRBV10-3
TGTGCCTGGAGTCTCGGACAGGGGAACACTGAAGCTTTCTTT	CAWSLGQGNTEAFF	TRBJ1-1	TRBD1	NA	14	TRBV30
TGCGCCAGCAGCCTTGGATATGGACCCACCGGCTACGAGCAGTACTTC	CASSLGYGPTGYEQYF	TRBJ2-7	NA	few	16	TRBV5-1
TGCAGTGCTAGAGGGAGGGCGAGACTAGCGGCACTCTCCTACAATGAGCAGTTCTTC	CSARGRARLAALSYNEQFF	TRBJ2-1	TRBD2	NA	19	TRBV20-1
TGCAGTGCCCCGACTAGCGGGGGAAAAGAGACCCAGTACTTC	CSAPTSGGKETQYF	TRBJ2-5	TRBD2	NA	14	TRBV20-1
TGTGCCAGCAGCTTAGCCTCCGGGACAGGGACCGGGGAGCTGTTTTTT	CASSLASGTGTGELFF	TRBJ2-2	TRBD1	NA	16	TRBV7-9
TGCAGTGCTAGCGGCGGTGGAGCTTTCTTT	CSASGGGAFF	TRBJ1-1	NA	many	10	TRBV20-1
TGTGCCAGCAGCCCGGGACTAGCCGGGGAGACCCAGTACTTC	CASSPGLAGETQYF	TRBJ2-5	TRBD2	many	14	TRBV7-2
TGCGCCAGCAGCTTGGGGTCGCCTAGCGGACAAGAGACCCAGTACTTC	CASSLGSPSGQETQYF	TRBJ2-5	TRBD2	many	16	TRBV5-1
TGTGCCAGCAGCGTAGTTAGCGGGAGGGCGAATGAGCAGTTCTTC	CASSVVSGRANEQFF	TRBJ2-1	TRBD2	NA	15	TRBV9
TGCGCCAGCAGCCCGGGCCGGGGGAACCTCTACGAGCAGTACTTC	CASSPGRGNLYEQYF	TRBJ2-7	NA	few	15	TRBV5-1
TGTGCCAGCAGCCAATCGAGCACAGATACGCAGTATTTT	CASSQSSTDTQYF	TRBJ2-3	NA	few	13	TRBV3-1
TGTGCCAGCAGCTCCGGCCGGGACGGCGAGCAGTACTTC	CASSSGRDGEQYF	TRBJ2-7	NA	NA	13	TRBV11-1
TGTGCCAGCTCAGGGATCCAAGAGACCCAGTACTTC	CASSGIQETQYF	TRBJ2-5	NA	NA	12	TRBV18
TGTGCCAGCAGTACCGGGACAGCCCTAAACATTCAGTACTTC	CASSTGTALNIQYF	TRBJ2-4	TRBD1	NA	14	TRBV6-2/TRBV6-3
TGTGCCAGCAGCGGCTGGACAGCGAACACCGGGGAGCTGTTTTTT	CASSGWTANTGELFF	TRBJ2-2	NA	few	15	TRBV5-6
TGTGCCAGCAGTGACCCCCGGACAGTCTACAATGAGCAGTTCTTC	CASSDPRTVYNEQFF	TRBJ2-1	NA	few	15	TRBV25-1
TGTGCCAGCAGCCTAAGGACTGTTGGAAACACCATATATTTT	CASSLRTVGNTIYF	TRBJ1-3	NA	NA	14	TRBV9
TGTGCCAGTAGTATCTGGGGGTTGACGGAGGGCGAGCAGTACTTC	CASSIWGLTEGEQYF	TRBJ2-7	NA	NA	15	TRBV19
TGTGCCAGCAGCCATTTAGCGGGGGGCTCCTACAATGAGCAGTTCTTC	CASSHLAGGSYNEQFF	TRBJ2-1	TRBD2	many	16	TRBV4-2
TGTGCCAGCAGCCGCGGGGGAATCAACACCGGGGAGCTGTTTTTT	CASSRGGINTGELFF	TRBJ2-2	TRBD2	few	15	TRBV7-2
TGTGCCACCAGCAGGGACAGGGTCACAGATACGCAGTATTTT	CATSRDRVTDTQYF	TRBJ2-3	TRBD1	NA	14	TRBV15
TGTGCCAGCAGCCCCCGGGCTGTCGACTATACGCAGTATTTT	CASSPRAVDYTQYF	TRBJ2-3	NA	NA	14	TRBV7-9